This record concerns one TCR beta chain sequence. This clonotype has at least ten counts. No antigen is known for it. It has no much larger one-base neighbor in the sample; base qualities were not kept. Stable Graves' hyperthyroidism was defined as no progression to ophthalmopathy during 18 months of follow-up. Hyperthyroidism patients were newly diagnosed, with disease duration under 2 months, and aged 18 to 65 years. Any patient with an uncontrolled infection, another autoimmune disease, pregnancy or lactation was excluded. Clinical symptoms, serum thyroxine and TRAb, thyroid ultrasound, and orbital computed tomography formed the basis for the diagnoses. Ficoll-Paque density gradient centrifugation was used to isolate PBMCs from around 10 ml of fresh peripheral blood. Trizol reagent was used to extract total RNA, and RNA quality was then checked on an Agilent 2100 Bioanalyzer. The source of the sample is a study of T cells in Graves' hyperthyroidism and ophthalmopathy (dated by TCRdb to between 2018 and 2021). As for the study more broadly: Peripheral blood samples were taken at the time of initial diagnosis, prior to any treatment. After sampling, hyperthyroidism patients received methimazole starting at 30 mg daily, and ophthalmopathy patients received high-dose intravenous methylprednisolone. To identify TCR V-J signatures that set the groups apart, the researchers used a discovery cohort of 95 to 100 patients, made up of roughly 45 with Graves' ophthalmopathy and some 60 with stable Graves' hyperthyroidism. For training and testing, the approximately 97 patients in the discovery cohort were randomly divided in a 7:3 ratio. According to the paper, TCR Vbeta CDR3 sequencing was carried out on approximately 140 peripheral blood samples, which came from more than 40 ophthalmopathy, under 80 hyperthyroidism and around 17 progressor patients. The study also compared thyroid tissue and blood T-cell repertoires from several Graves' hyperthyroidism patients. An independent validation cohort of some 18 hyperthyroidism patients and 17 patients who later progressed to ophthalmopathy tested prospective prediction of ophthalmopathy. Here is what the overall study found, with its caveats: No statistical method was used to set the sample size in advance, and investigators knew the group allocation. During validation, the model predicted progression to ophthalmopathy a median of around six months ahead of onset, with more than 55% sensitivity and 72.22% specificity. Most expanded thyroid clonotypes (frequency above 0.001) were also detected in blood, suggesting blood repertoires may reflect thyroid immune responses. Ophthalmopathy was separated from stable hyperthyroidism by a 13 V-J signature model, with 87.88% sensitivity and around 81% specificity obtained in cross-validation and 80%/75% obtained in testing.

Clipping removes 2 bases from V and 11 bases from J, with 17 as the unmatched junction base count. CDR1 and CDR2 were assigned from the germline V gene as SGDLS and YYNGEE. The CDR3 holds 16 amino acids from the cysteine to the phenylalanine. The sequence is cut down to CDR3 DNA, 48 bases in frame from base 1. The TCR beta CDR3 regions were amplified from the RNA transcripts. A first-round RT-PCR of the TCR CDR3 used the HTBI primer set with the Qiagen OneStep RT-PCR kit. Libraries were constructed in a second round of multiplex PCR, after which size selection and purification were carried out. The libraries were sequenced on an Illumina HiSeq2000 using paired-end 100 bp reads. Per the original workflow: Raw data were processed with SOAPnuke, discarding reads with adapters, uncalled bases, mean Phred below 15, or no exact constant-primer or identifier match. High-quality paired reads were merged with COPE v1.2.5, and unique nucleotide sequences were defined as clonotypes. Clonotypes were aligned to IMGT TRBV, TRBD and TRBJ reference segments using MiTCR v1.1. The analysis was restricted to V-J combinations with a frequency above 0.0001, which together covered roughly 99% of the repertoires. A TCS score was defined as the ratio of F50 (clonal expansion) to E x V (chaos), with BLOSUM62-based TCRdist applied between CDR3 peptides within each V-J. Welch's t-statistics and random forest reduced 450 to 600 V-J features to roughly 13, which were used in a naive Bayes classifier (R e1071). The raw public reads went through TCRdb reprocessing: fastp at Q25, MiXCR clone calling, in-frame beta chains kept. Each CDR3 protein appears once, grouped with its most common genes and DNA. These V and J calls originate from TCRdb's pipeline instead of the authors' own analysis. The table for this sample lists about 26,000 distinct CDR3 sequences; 45% of them were counted only once. The ten top clones hold about a tenth of the sample.

The chain uses TRBV9 and TRBJ1-1; a stretch of 8 junction bases matches TRBD1. The receptor was isolated from a woman aged 25-40 years with Graves' hyperthyroidism. Sequencing input: blood. The CDR3 corresponds to CASSVNLNLGTGGAFF. The DNA reads as follows: TGTGCCAGCAGCGTCAACTTAAACCTCGGGACAGGTGGTGCTTTCTTT. Full variable domain (CDR3 extended with the reference TRBV9 and TRBJ1-1 proteins): DSGVTQTPKHLITATGQRVTLRCSPRSGDLSVYWYQQSLDQGLQFLIQYYNGEERAKGNILERFSAQQFPDLHSELNLSSLELGDSALYFCASSVNLNLGTGGAFFGQGTRLTVV.